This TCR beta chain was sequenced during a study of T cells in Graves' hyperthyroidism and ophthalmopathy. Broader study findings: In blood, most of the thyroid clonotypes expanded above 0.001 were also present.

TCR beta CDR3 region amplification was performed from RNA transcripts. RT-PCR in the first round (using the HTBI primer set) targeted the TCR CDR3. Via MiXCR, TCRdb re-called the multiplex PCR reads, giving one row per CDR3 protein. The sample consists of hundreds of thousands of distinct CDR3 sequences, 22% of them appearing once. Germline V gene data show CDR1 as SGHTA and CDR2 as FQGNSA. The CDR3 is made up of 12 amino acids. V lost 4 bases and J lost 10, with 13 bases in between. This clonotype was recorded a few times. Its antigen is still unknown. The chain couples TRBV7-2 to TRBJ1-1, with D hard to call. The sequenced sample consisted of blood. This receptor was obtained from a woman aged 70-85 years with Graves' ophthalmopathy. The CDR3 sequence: CASSSDNILAFF. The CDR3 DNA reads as TGTGCCAGCAGCTCTGACAATATATTAGCTTTCTTT.